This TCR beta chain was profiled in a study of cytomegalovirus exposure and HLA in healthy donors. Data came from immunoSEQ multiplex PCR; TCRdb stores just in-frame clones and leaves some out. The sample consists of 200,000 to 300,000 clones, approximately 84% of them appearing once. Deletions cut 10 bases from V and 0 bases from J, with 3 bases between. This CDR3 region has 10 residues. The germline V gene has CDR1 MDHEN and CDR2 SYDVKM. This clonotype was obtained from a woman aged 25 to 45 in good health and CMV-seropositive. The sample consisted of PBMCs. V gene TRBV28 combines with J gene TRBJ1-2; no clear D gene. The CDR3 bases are TGTGCCACCTCTAACTATGGCTACACCTTC. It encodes CATSNYGYTF.